A single sample gave rise to the 24 T cell receptor beta chains below, sequenced in a study of blood T cells in healthy people across ages. A sample-barcoded 5' primer and a J-beta primer mix were used in a second PCR of about 6 to 11 cycles. TCRdb reprocessed the 5' RACE reads with MiXCR, giving one entry per CDR3 protein. Here the sample spans approximately 680,000 distinct CDR3 sequences, about 32% being singletons. The sample consisted of blood. These receptors all stem from a woman aged 80 or over in good health.

This clonotype appeared many times. The chain uses TRBV4-3 and TRBJ2-6; D unclear. CDR3 length: 16 residues. Germline V lookup: CDR1 LGHNA, CDR2 YSLEER. V was pared by 2 bases and J by 0 bases, with 8 bases between. The CDR3 bases are TGCGCCAGCAGCCAAATTTCAGTCTCTGGGGCCAACGTCCTGACTTTC. Protein product: CASSQISVSGANVLTF.

This clonotype was seen a handful of times. The chain carries TRBV15 and TRBJ1-4; 11 bases agree with TRBD1. This CDR3 is 13 amino acids long. The V gene's germline CDR1 is LNHNV and CDR2 YYDKDF (reference sequence). Unmatched junction bases numbered 14, after V lost 11 bases and J lost 15 bases. CDR3 bases: TGTGCCGTGGAGGACAGGGGGCGCGGGTCCTTGTTTTTT. It is translated as CAVEDRGRGSLFF.

At least ten counts were recorded for this clonotype. The chain combines TRBV5-1 with TRBJ2-3; D is unclear. Trimming removed 7 bases at V and 1 base at J, with 13 bases between. This CDR3 comprises 14 residues. Germline lookup yields CDR1 SGHRS and CDR2 YFSETQ. CDR3 sequence reads: CASQQDPGTDTQYF. Here the CDR3 DNA reads TGCGCCAGCCAACAAGACCCAGGCACAGATACGCAGTATTTT.

The chain joins TRBV28 to TRBJ1-2, with 8 bases identical to TRBD1. In germline, CDR1 is MDHEN, CDR2 SYDVKM. The CDR3 totals 14 residues. With V trimmed by 6 bases and J by 5 bases, 8 bases remained unmatched. CDR3 sequence reads: CASSTNRGKYGYTF. The CDR3, as DNA: TGTGCCAGCAGCACGAACAGGGGGAAGTATGGCTACACCTTC.

The V call is TRBV5-4, the J call TRBJ2-2, with a possible D match to TRBD1 (6 bases). CDR1 is SGHNT and CDR2 is YYREEE in the germline V gene (reference sequence). V was trimmed by 4 bases and J by 6 bases, leaving 10 bases between them. CDR3 size: 13 residues. The CDR3 DNA reads as TGTGCCAGCAGCCTACAGGGTCCCGGGGAGCTGTTTTTT. Residues: CASSLQGPGELFF. Combining the CDR3 with reference TRBV5-4 and TRBJ2-2 gives the whole variable domain ETGVTQSPTHLIKTRGQQVTLRCSSQSGHNTVSWYQQALGQGPQFIFQYYREEENGRGNFPPRFSGLQFPNYSSELNVNALELDDSALYLCASSLQGPGELFFGEGSRLTVL.

The chain carries TRBV9 and TRBJ2-3, with D tentatively TRBD2 (5 bases). Trimming left V 0 bases short and J 0 bases short, with 11 bases between. The CDR3 length is 16 residues. Germline CDR1 and CDR2: SGDLS and YYNGEE. The chain's CDR3 is CASSVGGSDSTDTQYF. The CDR3, as DNA: TGTGCCAGCAGCGTAGGTGGTAGCGATAGCACAGATACGCAGTATTTT. Full variable domain (missing parts from reference TRBV9 and TRBJ2-3): DSGVTQTPKHLITATGQRVTLRCSPRSGDLSVYWYQQSLDQGLQFLIQYYNGEERAKGNILERFSAQQFPDLHSELNLSSLELGDSALYFCASSVGGSDSTDTQYFGPGTRLTVL.

This rearrangement joins TRBV6-1 to TRBJ2-7; possible D gene TRBD2, 5 bases. Per the germline V gene, CDR1 is MNHNS and CDR2 is SASEGT. This CDR3 is 14 amino acids long. V lost 6 bases and J lost 3, with 15 bases in between. The CDR3 DNA reads TGTGCCAGCAGGAACCCTTCGGGGAGCTACGAGCAGTACTTC. Encoded protein: CASRNPSGSYEQYF.

CDR3 nucleotide sequence: TGCGCCAGCAGCGGTTTTAGCATTTACGAGCAGTACTTC. Translated, it gives CASSGFSIYEQYF. V and J are TRBV5-1 and TRBJ2-5; D uncertain. The J call may be in error: the DNA end matches TRBJ2-7 better. The CDR3 is made up of 13 amino acids. Germline V lookup: CDR1 SGHRS, CDR2 YFSETQ.

This clonotype was counted a few times. CDR3 residues: CASSAQGSRVVGSYEQYF. CDR3 sequence (DNA): TGTGCCAGTAGTGCACAGGGTAGTAGGGTAGTAGGATCCTACGAGCAGTACTTC. V and J are TRBV19 and TRBJ2-7, with D perhaps TRBD1 (6 bases). The V end was cut by 5 bases, the J end by 1 base, with 24 bases between. CDR3 length: 18 amino acids. Germline CDR1 is LNHDA and CDR2 is SQIVND (reference sequence).

There are many counts of this clonotype. The rearrangement joins TRBV5-1 to TRBJ2-1; TRBD2 matches 13 bases. The CDR3 is 16 amino acids. After removal of 8 bases from V and 2 bases from J, the junction contained 7 bases not matched to a gene. Germline CDR1 and CDR2: SGHRS and YFSETQ. The CDR3, as DNA: TGCGCCAGTACAACCGGGACTAGCGGGACCTACAATGAGCAGTTCTTC. Translated, it gives CASTTGTSGTYNEQFF.

This clonotype was counted at least ten times. V is TRBV28 and J is TRBJ2-3; perhaps TRBD2 as D (6 bases). The CDR3 contains 14 residues. Between the trimmed V and J ends, which lost 8 bases and 1 base, there was a span of 13 bases. CDR1 is MDHEN, CDR2 SYDVKM, per germline. CDR3 DNA: TGTGCCAGCTTCGGTCCGGGGGGCACAGATACGCAGTATTTT. It is translated as CASFGPGGTDTQYF. The full variable domain, with the rest looked up from reference TRBV28 and TRBJ2-3, is DVKVTQSSRYLVKRTGEKVFLECVQDMDHENMFWYRQDPGLGLRLIYFSYDVKMKEKGDIPEGYSVSREKKERFSLILESASTNQTSMYLCASFGPGGTDTQYFGPGTRLTVL.

The chain joins TRBV20-1 to TRBJ1-3, with no clear D. The CDR3 is 16 amino acids. The V gene's germline CDR1 is DFQATT and CDR2 SNEGSKA (reference sequence). V was trimmed by 1 base and J by 0 bases, leaving 13 bases between them. The DNA for the CDR3 is TGCAGTGCTAGAGCCGGTGAGCAAGGCTCTGGAAACACCATATATTTT. This gives the protein CSARAGEQGSGNTIYF.

Ten or more counts support this clonotype. The CDR3 spells CASSHTRSNEQFF. The CDR3 DNA reads TGTGCCAGCAGTCACACTAGGAGCAATGAGCAGTTCTTC. The rearrangement uses TRBV7-2 and TRBJ2-1; D perhaps matches TRBD2 (5 bases). CDR1 and CDR2 from the germline V gene are SGHTA and FQGNSA. V was cut by 6 bases and J by 6 bases, with 12 bases left in between. This CDR3 region has 13 residues.

With respect to this clonotype: Since a much larger clone is just one base distant, this may be a read error. The chain is built from TRBV7-3 and TRBJ2-5, with 8 bases that match TRBD1. The junction had 16 bases not matched to a gene; V was cut back by 2 bases and J by 11 bases. CDR3 length equals 16 residues. The germline CDR1 and CDR2 sequences are SGHTA and FQGTGA. The CDR3, as DNA: TGTGCCAGCAGCTTACGGTGGGACAGGTCGGGGAATGAGCAGTACTTC. The encoded protein is CASSLRWDRSGNEQYF. The variable domain in full, completed from reference TRBV7-3 and TRBJ2-5, reads GAGVSQTPSNKVTEKGKYVELRCDPISGHTALYWYRQSLGQGPEFLIYFQGTGAADDSGLPNDRFFAVRPEGSVSTLKIQRTERGDSAVYLCASSLRWDRSGNEQYFGPGTRLLVL.

This clonotype was recorded only once. This sequence may be a read error, since a much larger clone differs from it by one base. This rearrangement joins TRBV7-6 to TRBJ2-3, with D possibly being TRBD2 (5 bases). Germline-derived CDR1 and CDR2 are SGHVS and FNYEAQ. This CDR3 comprises 15 residues. V shed 5 bases and J shed 4 bases, with 16 bases lying between them. CDR3 protein: CASSPEGRGPDTQYF. DNA of the CDR3: TGTGCCAGCAGCCCCGAGGGTAGAGGACCAGATACGCAGTATTTT.

This clonotype was seen at least ten times. This chain links TRBV6-5 with TRBJ1-2; the D gene is possibly TRBD1 (6 bases). Germline CDR1 reads MNHEY; CDR2 reads SVGAGI. V was shortened by 5 bases and J by 4 bases, with 11 bases between the two germline ends. The CDR3 has 13 residues. In DNA, the CDR3 is TGTGCCAGCAGTGTCAGGGGCCTCTATGGCTACACCTTC. Translation gives CASSVRGLYGYTF.

Ten or more counts support this clonotype. V usage is TRBV11-2 and J usage is TRBJ2-3; no definite D call. CDR1 SGHAT and CDR2 FQNNGV come from the germline V gene. This CDR3 region has 15 residues. Trimming took 6 bases from V and 2 from J, leaving 15 bases between them. The DNA of the CDR3 is TGTGCCAGCAGTCCCTCTAGGTGGCCCACAGATACGCAGTATTTT. This sequence encodes CASSPSRWPTDTQYF.

The rearrangement uses TRBV14 and TRBJ2-1; weak D call: TRBD2 (5 bases). This CDR3 has 11 residues. Germline V lookup: CDR1 SGHDN, CDR2 FVKESK. V was pared by 5 bases and J by 13 bases, with 12 bases between. This CDR3 is CASSWGETQFF. Written as DNA, the CDR3 is TGTGCCAGCAGCTGGGGAGAGACCCAGTTCTTC.

This clonotype was detected only once. The V call is TRBV10-3, the J call TRBJ2-1; 7 bases line up with TRBD2. The trim removed 2 bases at V and 3 bases at J, leaving 7 bases unmatched. This CDR3 comprises 16 residues. Germline assignment: CDR1 ENHRY and CDR2 SYGVKD. As DNA, the CDR3 is TGTGCCATCAGTGAGGGTCTGGGAGGGCTCTACAATGAGCAGTTCTTC. Protein sequence: CAISEGLGGLYNEQFF.

This clonotype was observed a few times. V and J are TRBV3-1 and TRBJ2-2, with D maybe TRBD1 (5 bases). In germline, CDR1 is LGHDT, CDR2 YNNKEL (reference sequence). The V and J ends lost 1 base and 6 bases respectively, with 6 bases between them. The CDR3 has 13 residues. The CDR3 region is CASSQVGAGELFF. CDR3 sequence (DNA): TGTGCCAGCAGCCAAGTAGGGGCCGGGGAGCTGTTTTTT.

On this clonotype: Relative to the germline gene, one junction end is altered; a read error may explain this. V and J are TRBV9 and TRBJ1-6; perhaps TRBD1 as D (6 bases). Germline lookup yields CDR1 SGDLS and CDR2 YYNGEE. The CDR3 is made up of 15 amino acids. CDR3 protein: CASNVGGGHGSPLHF. The CDR3 nucleotides are TGTGCCAGCAACGTAGGGGGGGGTCATGGATCACCCCTCCACTTT.

To note about this clonotype: Possible read error: a much larger clone is one base away. This chain connects TRBV20-1 to TRBJ1-2; 10 bases agree with TRBD1. Looked up from germline, CDR1 is DFQATT and CDR2 is SNEGSKA (reference sequence). J was trimmed by 8 bases and V by 5 bases; bases with no gene match: 11. The CDR3 totals 14 residues. CDR3 coding DNA: TGCAGTGCTCGAGGGGTGACAGGGGGCCGGGGCTACACCTTC. It yields the protein CSARGVTGGRGYTF.

This clonotype appeared a single time. A much larger clonotype is one base distant, so this may be a read error. The rearrangement uses TRBV6-5 and TRBJ2-2; 7 nucleotides line up with TRBD1. The CDR3 has 13 amino acids. CDR1 MNHEY and CDR2 SVGAGI come from the germline V gene. V trimming: 8 bases; J trimming: 7 bases; junction bases outside the gene matches: 7. The CDR3 bases are TGTGCCAGCGGACAGGATGGCATCGGGGAGCTGTTTTTT. Translation: CASGQDGIGELFF.

This clonotype was recorded at least ten times. The rearrangement joins TRBV20-1 to TRBJ1-1, with TRBD1 identical over 8 bases. V trimming: 3 bases; J trimming: 7 bases; junction bases outside the gene matches: 10. CDR3 length: 14 residues. CDR1 DFQATT and CDR2 SNEGSKA come from the germline V gene (reference sequence). The CDR3: CSASISGGNGEAFF. The DNA for the CDR3 is TGCAGTGCTAGCATATCAGGGGGCAACGGTGAAGCTTTCTTT.